This T cell receptor beta chain was identified in a study of T cells after posttransplantation cyclophosphamide. Overall study findings and caveats: Blood and skin or GI T cell repertoires showed limited TRB overlap. After PTCy, TRB diversity resembled that of CNI/methotrexate controls. Donor-recipient repertoire similarity was low at 1-2 months, rising over year one.

The repertoire was sequenced with immunoSEQ multiplex PCR; TCRdb's copy has only in-frame clones and lacks some. The table lists roughly 1,600 clones, 67% of them singletons. Treatment was busulfan-fludarabine conditioning, a marrow graft, and cyclophosphamide on days +3 and +4. Concerning this clone itself: The antigen is undetermined.

Germline V gene sequence: CDR1 MGHDK, CDR2 SYGVNS. The germline V and J ends were trimmed by 5 bases and 4 bases, with 18 bases remaining between them. The CDR3 is 15 residues long. The sample was CD8+ T cells sorted from PBMCs, taken after allogeneic stem cell transplant with posttransplant cyclophosphamide. V and J are TRBV25-1 and TRBJ2-7; TRBD1 is a possible D gene (6 bases). This receptor was obtained from a male patient in his 30s who received an allogeneic stem cell transplant from a related donor, was CMV-positive, and had acute GVHD only. Some T cells may have come from the graft donor. The CDR3 spells CASSSPGHFDYEQYF. CDR3 nucleotides: TGTGCCAGCAGTTCTCCGGGACACTTCGATTACGAGCAGTACTTC.